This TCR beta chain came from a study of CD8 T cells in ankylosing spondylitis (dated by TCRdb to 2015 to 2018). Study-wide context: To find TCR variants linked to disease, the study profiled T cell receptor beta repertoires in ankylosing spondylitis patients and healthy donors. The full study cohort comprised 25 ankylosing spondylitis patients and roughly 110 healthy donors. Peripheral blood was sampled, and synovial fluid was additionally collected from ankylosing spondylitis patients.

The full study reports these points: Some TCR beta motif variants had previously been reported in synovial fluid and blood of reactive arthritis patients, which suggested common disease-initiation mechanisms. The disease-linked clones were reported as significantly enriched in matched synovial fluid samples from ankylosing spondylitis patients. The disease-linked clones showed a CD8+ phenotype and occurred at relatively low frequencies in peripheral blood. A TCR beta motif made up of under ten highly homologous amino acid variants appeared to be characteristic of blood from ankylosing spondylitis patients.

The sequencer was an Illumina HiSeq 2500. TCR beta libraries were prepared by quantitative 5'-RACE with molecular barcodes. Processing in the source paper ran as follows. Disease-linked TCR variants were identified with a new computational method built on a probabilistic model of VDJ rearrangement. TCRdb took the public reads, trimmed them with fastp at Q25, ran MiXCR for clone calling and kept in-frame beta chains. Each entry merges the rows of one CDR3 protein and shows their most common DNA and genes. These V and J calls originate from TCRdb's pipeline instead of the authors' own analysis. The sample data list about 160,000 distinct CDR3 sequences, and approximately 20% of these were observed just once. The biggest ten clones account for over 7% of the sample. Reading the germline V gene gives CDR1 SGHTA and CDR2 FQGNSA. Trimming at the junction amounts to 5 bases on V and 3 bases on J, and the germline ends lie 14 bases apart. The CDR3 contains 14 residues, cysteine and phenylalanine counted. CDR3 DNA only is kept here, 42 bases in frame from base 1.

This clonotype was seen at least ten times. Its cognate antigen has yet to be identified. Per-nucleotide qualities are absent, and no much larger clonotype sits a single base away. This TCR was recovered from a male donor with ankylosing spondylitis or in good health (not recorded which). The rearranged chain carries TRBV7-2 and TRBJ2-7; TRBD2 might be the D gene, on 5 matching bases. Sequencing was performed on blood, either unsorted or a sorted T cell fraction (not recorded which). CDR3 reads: CASSPSGRVYEQYF. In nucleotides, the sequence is TGTGCCAGCAGCCCAAGCGGCCGGGTCTACGAGCAGTACTTC. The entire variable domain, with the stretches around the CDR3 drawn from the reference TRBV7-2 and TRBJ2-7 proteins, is GAGVSQSPSNKVTEKGKDVELRCDPISGHTALYWYRQSLGQGLEFLIYFQGNSAPDKSGLPSDRFSAERTGGSVSTLTIQRTQQEDSAVYLCASSPSGRVYEQYFGPGTRLTVT.